This T cell receptor beta chain was profiled in a study of OX40 agonist ivuxolimab in advanced cancers. The overall study: Ivuxolimab was administered intravenously to patients at 0.01 to 10 mg/kg every 2 weeks. Among those treated, three patients had partial responses, one with hepatocellular carcinoma and two with cutaneous melanoma. Notes on the study in general: It was also the case that some nonresponders had low normalized T-cell clonal expansion.

Clones were read by immunoSEQ multiplex PCR, and TCRdb kept only the in-frame ones, dropping some. The data hold around 91,000 clones, with 80% to 90% observed a single time. Between the trimmed V and J ends, which lost 4 bases and 4 bases, there was a span of 7 bases. The CDR3 covers 12 residues. CDR1 is MNHNS, CDR2 SASEGT, per germline. The investigators sampled blood at baseline, at cycle 4 day 1, and at cycle 7 day 1. With regard to this clone: Its antigen is still unknown.

J is TRBJ2-5 and V is TRBV6-1, with D unclear. Specimen: CD4+ or CD8+ T cells sorted from blood, collected in a trial of the OX40 agonist ivuxolimab. This TCR was recovered from an adult with an advanced solid tumor such as melanoma, head and neck, liver or kidney cancer. As DNA, the CDR3 is TGTGCCAGCAGTGCAACCCTAGAGACCCAGTACTTC. Translated, it gives CASSATLETQYF.